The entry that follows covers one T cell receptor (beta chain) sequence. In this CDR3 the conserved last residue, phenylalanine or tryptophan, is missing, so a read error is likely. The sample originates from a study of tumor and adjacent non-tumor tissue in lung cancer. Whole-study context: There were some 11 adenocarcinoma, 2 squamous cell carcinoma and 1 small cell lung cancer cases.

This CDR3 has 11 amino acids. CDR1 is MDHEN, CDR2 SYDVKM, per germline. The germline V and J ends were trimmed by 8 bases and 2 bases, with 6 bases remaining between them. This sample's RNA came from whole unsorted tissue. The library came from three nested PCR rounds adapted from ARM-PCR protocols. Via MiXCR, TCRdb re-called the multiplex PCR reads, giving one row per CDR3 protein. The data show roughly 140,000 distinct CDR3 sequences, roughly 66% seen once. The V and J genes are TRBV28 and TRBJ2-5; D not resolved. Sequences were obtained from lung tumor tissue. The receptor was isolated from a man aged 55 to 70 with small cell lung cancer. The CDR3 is CASRRQETQYL. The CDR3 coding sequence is TGTGCCAGCCGCAGGCAAGAGACCCAGTACTTA.